This T cell receptor (beta chain) was obtained from a study of T cell responses to AZD1222 COVID-19 vaccine. Study findings and constraints: Researchers took repertoire samples only after the peak T cell response had come. Possibly, clonal diversity was underestimated; donors were largely white British and included more females.

Regarding this clone: Its specificity is unknown.

Produced via immunoSEQ multiplex PCR; TCRdb's table is partial and in-frame only. The table records under 150,000 clones, roughly 89% of them present only once. CDR1 is SGHVS and CDR2 is FNYEAQ in the germline V gene. Trimming stripped 1 base from V and 4 bases from J, with 13 bases between. The CDR3 length is 16 residues. Sample: peripheral blood, taken 28 days after the second AZD1222 dose. The TCR sequence derives from an adult who received the AZD1222 COVID-19 vaccine. The J gene is TRBJ2-2, the V gene TRBV7-6, with D perhaps assigned TRBD1 or TRBD2 (6 bases each). CDR3 bases: TGTGCCAGCAGCTTAGGAGGGGGGCTAGGCACCGGGGAGCTGTTTTTT. Translating gives CASSLGGGLGTGELFF.